The 10 T cell receptor beta chains presented below share a single source sample, sequenced in a study of blood T cell repertoires in COVID-19. TCRdb's table, derived via immunoSEQ multiplex PCR, lists solely in-frame clones and lacks some. Of roughly 100,000 clones in the sample, more than 80% were seen once. Sequenced input: peripheral blood. All receptors come from a woman aged 55-69 years with acute or convalescent COVID-19.

The V call is TRBV19, the J call TRBJ1-1; TRBD1 might be the D (6 bases). The CDR3 contains 17 residues. Between the trimmed V and J ends, which lost 7 bases and 1 base, there was a span of 22 bases. The V gene's germline CDR1 is LNHDA and CDR2 SQIVND (reference sequence). CDR3 residues: CASIPTGSPEGNTEAFF. CDR3 nucleotides: TGTGCCAGTATCCCAACAGGGTCCCCCGAGGGGAACACTGAAGCTTTCTTT.

This rearrangement joins TRBV2 to TRBJ1-6; weak D call: TRBD1 (5 bases). The CDR3 has 13 residues. The V and J ends lost 4 bases and 8 bases respectively, with 9 bases between them. The germline V gene encodes CDR1 SNHLY and CDR2 FYNNEI. CDR3 sequence reads: CASSVGADSPLHF. DNA of the CDR3: TGTGCCAGCAGTGTAGGGGCGGATTCACCCCTCCACTTT.

This clone came up a few times. The V call is TRBV19, the J call TRBJ1-1, with D possibly matching TRBD1 (6 bases). Germline CDR1 reads LNHDA; CDR2 reads SQIVND (reference sequence). The CDR3 runs 15 residues. Trimming took 3 bases from V and 2 from J, leaving 13 bases between them. The CDR3 protein is CASSIPGGPNTEAFF. CDR3 DNA: TGTGCCAGTAGTATTCCCGGGGGGCCAAACACTGAAGCTTTCTTT.

V gene TRBV7-6 combines with J gene TRBJ2-5; 12 bases match TRBD1. CDR1 is SGHVS and CDR2 is FNYEAQ in the germline V gene. V lost 4 bases, J lost 4 bases, and 4 bases stayed unmatched. The CDR3 consists of 15 residues. The DNA for the CDR3 is TGTGCCAGCAGCTCGGGACAGGGGGCGGGAGAGACCCAGTACTTC. This sequence encodes CASSSGQGAGETQYF. Based on the CDR3 plus reference TRBV7-6 and TRBJ2-5, the full variable domain is GAGVSQSPRYKVTKRGQDVALRCDPISGHVSLYWYRQALGQGPEFLTYFNYEAQQDKSGLPNDRFSAERPEGSISTLTIQRTEQRDSAMYRCASSSGQGAGETQYFGPGTRLLVL.

This clone was detected only once. The chain recombines TRBV19 with TRBJ1-2, with TRBD1 matching 9 bases. After removal of 6 bases from V and 4 bases from J, the junction contained 9 bases not matched to a gene. CDR3 size: 15 residues. Germline CDR1 and CDR2: LNHDA and SQIVND (reference sequence). The DNA of the CDR3 is TGTGCCAGTAGGCCACCGGGACAGGGTAGCTATGGCTACACCTTC. It yields the protein CASRPPGQGSYGYTF.

The chain uses TRBV6-5 and TRBJ2-7; TRBD1 matches at 8 bases. The CDR3 consists of 14 residues. Germline V gene data show CDR1 as MNHEY and CDR2 as SVGAGI. Trimming took 2 bases from V and 0 from J; bases not matched to a gene: 0. The CDR3 DNA is TGTGCCAGCAGTTACGGACAGGGCTCCTACGAGCAGTACTTC. Translated, it gives CASSYGQGSYEQYF.

This CDR3 is CASSRGGSGSNEQFF. For the CDR3, the DNA is TGTGCCAGCAGCAGGGGAGGTAGCGGCAGCAATGAGCAGTTCTTC. The chain is built from TRBV11-3 and TRBJ2-1; TRBD2 is a possible D gene (6 bases). The ends were cut back, 5 bases at V and 6 bases at J, with 17 bases in the middle. Germline CDR1 and CDR2: SGHNT and YENEEA. The CDR3 has 15 amino acids.

The chain links TRBV7-2 to TRBJ2-4; a possible D gene is TRBD1 (5 bases). V gave up 1 base and J gave up 6 bases, with 10 bases separating them. Germline V gives CDR1 SGHTA, CDR2 FQGNSA. This CDR3 comprises 14 residues. CDR3 in DNA: TGTGCCAGCAGCTTAGGTCTAGACAGAAACATTCAGTACTTC. As protein: CASSLGLDRNIQYF. The variable domain in full, with the rest retrieved from reference TRBV7-2 and TRBJ2-4, is GAGVSQSPSNKVTEKGKDVELRCDPISGHTALYWYRQSLGQGLEFLIYFQGNSAPDKSGLPSDRFSAERTGGSVSTLTIQRTQQEDSAVYLCASSLGLDRNIQYFGAGTRLSVL.

V and J are TRBV3-1 (or the pseudogene TRBV3-2) and TRBJ1-4; a possible D gene is TRBD1 (6 bases). This CDR3 is 15 amino acids long. Trimming shortened V by 3 bases and J by 3 bases, and 11 bases separated the two germline ends. Germline CDR1 and CDR2: LGHDT and YNNKEL (reference sequence). CDR3 amino acids: CASSQGTPSNEKLFF. The CDR3 DNA is TGTGCCAGCAGCCAGGGGACACCATCTAATGAAAAACTGTTTTTT.

Comment on this clone: The sample carries other DNA sequences with the same CDR3. The rearrangement uses TRBV6-6 and TRBJ2-5, with 9 bases aligning to TRBD1. The CDR3 has 13 residues. Losses at the gene ends were 7 bases for V and 5 bases for J; bases not matched to a gene: 5. CDR1 MNHNY and CDR2 SVGAGI come from the germline V gene (reference sequence). This CDR3 reads CASTGQGKETQYF. CDR3 DNA sequence: TGTGCCAGCACCGGACAGGGGAAGGAGACCCAGTACTTC.